This T cell receptor beta chain was identified during a study of T cells in Graves' hyperthyroidism and ophthalmopathy. Trimming removed 5 bases from V and 0 bases from J, with 19 bases in between. Germline-derived CDR1 and CDR2 are SGHVS and FNYEAQ. CDR3 length: 18 residues. This clonotype was seen more than once but under ten times. Its target is not known. Orbital computed tomography and thyroid ultrasound, together with serum TRAb and thyroxine and clinical symptoms, were used for diagnoses. First hyperthyroidism diagnosis is when the blood sample was obtained, before any ophthalmopathy symptoms. Extraction of PBMCs used 9 to 10 ml of fresh peripheral blood. Regarding the study as a whole: Ophthalmopathy and stable hyperthyroidism were separated by a 13 V-J model.

The investigators amplified TCR beta CDR3 regions from RNA transcripts. A set of HTBI primers served as the primers for a first-round RT-PCR of the TCR CDR3. MiXCR was run by TCRdb on the multiplex PCR reads, yielding one entry per CDR3 protein. In the table there are 650,000 to 850,000 distinct CDR3 sequences, over 15% of which are singletons. What was sequenced was blood. The clonotype was recovered from a woman in her forties or fifties with Graves' hyperthyroidism that later progressed to Graves' ophthalmopathy. This chain joins TRBV7-6 and TRBJ2-2, with TRBD1 as a possible D gene (6 bases). CDR3 region: CASSIRPQGTTNTGELFF. CDR3 sequence (DNA): TGTGCCAGCAGCATCCGTCCCCAAGGGACAACGAACACCGGGGAGCTGTTTTTT. The complete variable domain, with remaining parts taken from reference TRBV7-6 and TRBJ2-2, reads GAGVSQSPRYKVTKRGQDVALRCDPISGHVSLYWYRQALGQGPEFLTYFNYEAQQDKSGLPNDRFSAERPEGSISTLTIQRTEQRDSAMYRCASSIRPQGTTNTGELFFGEGSRLTVL.